The 27 T cell receptor beta chains reported below all come from one sample, sequenced in a study of low-dose radiotherapy and immunotherapy resistance in tumors. Primers used for first-strand cDNA, a TRAV- and TRBV-specific set, covered both alpha and beta chains. TCR amplification used roughly 20 PCR cycles, a constant-region primer and a V-primer adapter. TCRdb passed the reads through MiXCR, listing each CDR3 protein once. The table lists under 75,000 distinct CDR3 sequences, about a quarter of them singletons. This sample's time point: after trial treatment. Treatment denoted: LDRT plus nivolumab, ipilimumab, low-dose cyclophosphamide and aspirin (RACIN trial). The input for sequencing was PBMCs, taken after low-dose radiotherapy plus immunotherapy. Receptors originate from a male donor with prostate cancer.

This clonotype came up once. The J gene is TRBJ2-5, the V gene TRBV6-1; 8 nucleotides agree with TRBD1. The germline CDR1 and CDR2 sequences are MNHNS and SASEGT. V lost 5 bases to trimming and J lost 5 bases; unmatched junction nucleotides: 4. CDR3 size: 13 residues. CDR3 bases: TGTGCCAGCAGTCGACAGGGGAGGGAGACCCAGTACTTC. Translation gives CASSRQGRETQYF.

Notes on this clonotype: A read error is the likely source, as a far larger clone sits one nucleotide away. The genes are TRBV28 and TRBJ2-7; D is uncertain. CDR1 MDHEN and CDR2 SYDVKM come from the germline V gene. The CDR3 loop spans 15 amino acids. V lost 7 bases and J lost 7, with 23 bases in between. CDR3 sequence reads: CASTPVGRSYNEQYF. The DNA for the CDR3 is TGTGCCAGCACCCCCGTCGGGCGCTCCTACAATGAGCAGTACTTC. The complete variable domain, with remaining parts taken from reference TRBV28 and TRBJ2-7, reads DVKVTQSSRYLVKRTGEKVFLECVQDMDHENMFWYRQDPGLGLRLIYFSYDVKMKEKGDIPEGYSVSREKKERFSLILESASTNQTSMYLCASTPVGRSYNEQYFGPGTRLTVT.

The chain is built from TRBV20-1 and TRBJ1-5; 7 bases align to TRBD1. The CDR3 has 13 amino acids. V gave up 6 bases and J gave up 6 bases; unmatched junction bases: 8. Germline lookup yields CDR1 DFQATT and CDR2 SNEGSKA (reference sequence). The CDR3 region is CSATTGESQPQHF. The DNA of the CDR3 is TGCAGTGCAACCACAGGGGAGAGTCAGCCCCAGCATTTT.

This clonotype was observed many times. The V and J genes are TRBV25-1 and TRBJ2-3; 7 nucleotides align to TRBD1. V lost 4 bases to trimming and J lost 6 bases; unmatched junction nucleotides: 10. The germline gives CDR1 MGHDK, CDR2 SYGVNS. The CDR3 runs to 15 residues. The CDR3 region is CASSATGATWDTQYF. The CDR3 DNA follows: TGTGCCAGCAGTGCAACAGGGGCCACCTGGGATACGCAGTATTTT.

This clonotype was observed many times. The rearrangement joins TRBV6-2 or TRBV6-3 to TRBJ1-2, with D possibly matching TRBD1 (5 bases). V shed 4 bases and J shed 8 bases, with 14 bases lying between them. This CDR3 spans 13 amino acids. Germline CDR1 MNHEY, CDR2 SVGEGT. The CDR3 protein is CASSLGAGLGYTF. The CDR3 nucleotides are TGTGCCAGCAGTTTAGGGGCGGGCCTCGGCTACACCTTC.

J is TRBJ2-3 and V is TRBV20-1; D is perhaps TRBD1 or TRBD2 (5 bases each). Germline V gene data show CDR1 as DFQATT and CDR2 as SNEGSKA (reference sequence). This CDR3 contains 15 residues. The V end lost 3 bases, the J end lost 2 bases, and 15 bases lay between the germline ends. In DNA form, the CDR3 reads TGCAGTGCTAGGCCGGGACGAATTTCCACAGATACGCAGTATTTT. Its protein is CSARPGRISTDTQYF.

In its sample, this clonotype was seen many times. V gene TRBV4-3 combines with J gene TRBJ2-1; 10 bases align to TRBD1. The germline CDR1 and CDR2 sequences are LGHNA and YSLEER. This CDR3 is 15 amino acids long. V was pared by 2 bases and J by 10 bases, with 8 bases of the junction left unmatched. The CDR3 sequence is CASSQLGQGTREQFF. In DNA form, the CDR3 reads TGCGCCAGCAGCCAATTGGGACAGGGGACGCGCGAGCAGTTCTTC.

This clonotype was picked up a small number of times. This sequence is one base from a far larger clone and is likely a read error. This chain connects TRBV6-6 to TRBJ2-1; 7 nucleotides line up with TRBD2. Unmatched junction bases numbered 11, after V lost 2 bases and J lost 10 bases. In germline, CDR1 is MNHNY, CDR2 SVGAGI (reference sequence). The CDR3 runs 15 residues. The CDR3 DNA reads as TGTGCCAGCAGTTACAGCACCGGGGAGGGCTACGAGCAGTTCTTC. As protein: CASSYSTGEGYEQFF.

This clonotype has at least ten counts. The genes are TRBV7-2 and TRBJ1-1, with 8 bases aligning to TRBD1. Trimming cost V 5 bases and J 5 bases; bases outside gene matches: 7. CDR3 size: 14 residues. Looked up from germline, CDR1 is SGHTA and CDR2 is FQGNSA. CDR3 residues: CASSTRTGITEAFF. CDR3 DNA sequence: TGTGCCAGCAGCACAAGGACAGGGATTACTGAAGCTTTCTTT. Full variable domain (remainder filled in from reference TRBV7-2 and TRBJ1-1): GAGVSQSPSNKVTEKGKDVELRCDPISGHTALYWYRQSLGQGLEFLIYFQGNSAPDKSGLPSDRFSAERTGGSVSTLTIQRTQQEDSAVYLCASSTRTGITEAFFGQGTRLTVV.

Worth noting for this clonotype: This likely traces to a read error, being one base from a far larger clone. The chain couples TRBV7-9 to TRBJ2-1; 7 bases agree with TRBD1. The CDR3 spans 15 residues. The germline CDR1 and CDR2 sequences are SEHNR and FQNEAQ (reference sequence). The DNA of the CDR3 is TGTGCCAGCGGCTTAGAGGGGGCCTCCTACAATGAGCAGTTCTTC. Its translation: CASGLEGASYNEQFF. Using reference TRBV7-9 and TRBJ2-1 for the parts outside the CDR3, the full variable domain is DTGVSQNPRHKITKRGQNVTFRCDPISEHNRLYWYRQTLGQGPEFLTYFQNEAQLEKSRLLSDRFSAERPKGSFSTLEIQRTEQGDSAMYLCASGLEGASYNEQFFGPGTRLTVL.

This clonotype was seen a handful of times. This may come from a read error, since a much larger clone is one base off. The chain links TRBV2 to TRBJ2-7, with D possibly TRBD1 on 6 matching bases. With 7 bases removed from V and 7 bases from J, the gap between germline ends came to 11 bases. The CDR3 runs to 11 residues. Germline CDR1 reads SNHLY; CDR2 reads FYNNEI. DNA of the CDR3: TGTGCCAGCAAGGGGGTGAGGGAGCAGTACTTC. It specifies CASKGVREQYF.

Ten or more counts support this clonotype. The V and J genes are TRBV20-1 and TRBJ2-3; no clear D gene. V lost 5 bases and J lost 0, with 6 bases in between. The CDR3 has 12 residues. CDR1 and CDR2 (germline): DFQATT, SNEGSKA (reference sequence). CDR3 sequence: CSAVWSTDTQYF. In nucleotides, the CDR3 is TGCAGTGCTGTCTGGAGCACAGATACGCAGTATTTT.

This clonotype appeared many times. The genes are TRBV24-1 and TRBJ2-2; D gene uncertain. This CDR3 comprises 14 residues. Germline assignment: CDR1 KGHDR and CDR2 SFDVKD. V was clipped by 1 base and J by 3 bases, with 5 bases between them. CDR3 loop: CATSDFGYTGELFF. DNA of the CDR3: TGTGCCACCAGTGATTTCGGGTACACCGGGGAGCTGTTTTTT.

About this clonotype: A far larger clone is off by one base, so a read error is likely. This chain uses TRBV5-4 with TRBJ2-5; 7 nucleotides line up with TRBD2. This CDR3 has 15 residues. With 4 bases clipped from V and 5 bases from J, the junction kept 11 bases outside the gene matches. Germline V CDR1 and CDR2: SGHNT, YYREEE (reference sequence). DNA for the CDR3: TGTGCCAGCAGCGCCCGACGGACTAGTGCGGAGACCCAGTACTTC. As protein: CASSARRTSAETQYF.

As for this clonotype: This probably arose from a read error, given a far larger clone one base away. The chain uses TRBV5-6 and TRBJ1-2; D call uncertain. The CDR3 is 12 residues long. CDR1 and CDR2 (germline): SGHDT, YYEEEE. The CDR3 DNA sequence: TGTGCCAGCAGCCAGCCCCCCCCCGAGGCTAACTTC. This sequence encodes CASSQPPPEANF. The full variable domain, with the rest looked up from reference TRBV5-6 and TRBJ1-2, is DAGVTQSPTHLIKTRGQQVTLRCSPKSGHDTVSWYQQALGQGPQFIFQYYEEEERQRGNFPDRFSGHQFPNYSSELNVNALLLGDSALYLCASSQPPPEANFGSGTRLTVV.

This clonotype was detected ten times or more. The rearrangement links TRBV28 to TRBJ2-1, with TRBD1 identical over 8 bases. Germline loops: CDR1 MDHEN, CDR2 SYDVKM. With 6 bases clipped from V and 3 bases from J, the junction kept 7 bases outside the gene matches. The CDR3 runs 15 residues. CDR3 nucleotide sequence: TGTGCCAGCAGAACAGGGGGAGGCAACTACAATGAGCAGTTCTTC. It is translated as CASRTGGGNYNEQFF. The full variable domain, with the rest looked up from reference TRBV28 and TRBJ2-1, is DVKVTQSSRYLVKRTGEKVFLECVQDMDHENMFWYRQDPGLGLRLIYFSYDVKMKEKGDIPEGYSVSREKKERFSLILESASTNQTSMYLCASRTGGGNYNEQFFGPGTRLTVL.

This clonotype was seen repeatedly, ten times or more. This chain connects TRBV11-3 to TRBJ2-7; the D gene is possibly TRBD2 (6 bases). CDR3 length equals 16 residues. With 0 bases removed from V and 2 bases from J, the gap between germline ends came to 14 bases. The germline V gene encodes CDR1 SGHNT and CDR2 YENEEA. The CDR3 nucleotides are TGTGCCAGCAGCTTAGAACGCGGGGACGGGACCTACGAGCAGTACTTC. Its protein is CASSLERGDGTYEQYF. Supplemented by reference TRBV11-3 and TRBJ2-7, the full variable domain reads EAGVVQSPRYKIIEKKQPVAFWCNPISGHNTLYWYLQNLGQGPELLIRYENEEAVDDSQLPKDRFSAERLKGVDSTLKIQPAELGDSAVYLCASSLERGDGTYEQYFGPGTRLTVT.

The J gene is TRBJ2-1, the V gene TRBV4-2; 10 bases line up with TRBD2. The CDR3 length is 15 residues. Trimming removed 0 bases from V and 8 bases from J; junction bases left unmatched: 4. Germline-derived CDR1 and CDR2 are LGHNA and YNFKEQ. The CDR3 reads CASSQETSGSYEQFF. Here the CDR3 DNA reads TGTGCCAGCAGCCAAGAGACTAGCGGGTCATATGAGCAGTTCTTC.

This clonotype was seen repeatedly, ten times or more. V and J are TRBV6-2 or TRBV6-3 and TRBJ1-2, with D perhaps TRBD1 (6 bases). CDR1 MNHEY and CDR2 SVGEGT come from the germline V gene. The CDR3 totals 13 residues. V lost 2 bases to trimming and J lost 2 bases, with 6 bases between them. As DNA, the CDR3 is TGTGCCAGCAGTTACGACAGGAACTATGGCTACACCTTC. It specifies CASSYDRNYGYTF.

By sample share, this clonotype is medium-sized. This sequence joins TRBV5-6 and TRBJ2-1, with TRBD2 matching over 12 bases. J lost 15 bases, V lost 4 bases, and 14 bases had no gene match. Germline-derived CDR1 and CDR2 are SGHDT and YYEEEE. The CDR3 extends over 15 amino acids. The CDR3 nucleotides read TGTGCCAGCAGCGGGGGACTAGCGGGCCGGGAAGACCCGTTCTTC. It codes for CASSGGLAGREDPFF.

The CDR3 DNA follows: TGTGCCAGCACACAGAGCTCCTACAATGAGCAGTTCTTC. Protein sequence: CASTQSSYNEQFF. V gene TRBV2 combines with J gene TRBJ2-1, with unresolved D. Germline CDR1 is SNHLY and CDR2 is FYNNEI. The germline V and J ends were trimmed by 7 bases and 0 bases, with 7 bases remaining between them. The CDR3 spans 13 residues.

J is TRBJ2-5 and V is TRBV5-8; D perhaps matches TRBD1 (5 bases). The germline V gene encodes CDR1 SGHTS and CDR2 YDEGEE. This CDR3 comprises 14 residues. Trimming removed 5 bases from V and 2 bases from J, with 13 bases in between. DNA of the CDR3: TGTGCCAGCAGGGGATACAGGTGGCAAGAGACCCAGTACTTC. Its protein is CASRGYRWQETQYF.

This clonotype was found many times. This chain connects TRBV12-3 or TRBV12-4 to TRBJ2-5, with D perhaps TRBD2 (5 bases). Trimming left V 3 bases short and J 4 bases short, with 12 bases between. There are 14 residues in the CDR3. Written as DNA, the CDR3 is TGTGCCAGCAGTTTCGGGGAGTCTCGAGAGACCCAGTACTTC. It encodes CASSFGESRETQYF.

For this clonotype: This probably arose from a read error, given a far larger clone one base away. J is TRBJ2-7 and V is TRBV18; 10 nucleotides line up with TRBD2. J was trimmed by 7 bases and V by 3 bases; bases with no gene match: 12. The CDR3 has 16 amino acids. Germline lookup yields CDR1 KGHSH and CDR2 LQKENI. CDR3 in amino acids: CASSPGGTSAYNEQYF. The CDR3, as DNA: TGTGCCAGCTCACCGGGGGGGACTAGCGCTTACAATGAGCAGTACTTC. Combining the CDR3 with reference TRBV18 and TRBJ2-7 gives the whole variable domain NAGVMQNPRHLVRRRGQEARLRCSPMKGHSHVYWYRQLPEEGLKFMVYLQKENIIDESGMPKERFSAEFPKEGPSILRIQQVVRGDSAAYFCASSPGGTSAYNEQYFGPGTRLTVT.

This clonotype was seen many times. The rearrangement links TRBV3-1 to TRBJ2-2; tentative D call: TRBD1 (6 bases). The CDR3 is 18 amino acids. Trimming shortened V by 2 bases and J by 0 bases, and 16 bases separated the two germline ends. Germline values: CDR1 LGHDT, CDR2 YNNKEL (reference sequence). The DNA for the CDR3 is TGTGCCAGCAGCCAAAGAACCGTTTGGACAGCGAACACCGGGGAGCTGTTTTTT. It yields the protein CASSQRTVWTANTGELFF. Full variable domain (rest looked up from reference TRBV3-1 and TRBJ2-2): DTAVSQTPKYLVTQMGNDKSIKCEQNLGHDTMYWYKQDSKKFLKIMFSYNNKELIINETVPNRFSPKSPDKAHLNLHINSLELGDSAVYFCASSQRTVWTANTGELFFGEGSRLTVL.

The chain links TRBV2 to TRBJ2-1; 11 bases are a match to TRBD1. Trimming at V came to 6 bases and at J to 5 bases, leaving 6 bases not matched to a gene. Germline values: CDR1 SNHLY, CDR2 FYNNEI. This CDR3 has 15 residues. The CDR3 is CASRLGQGANNEQFF. Here the CDR3 DNA reads TGTGCCAGCAGACTTGGACAGGGGGCGAACAATGAGCAGTTCTTC.

This clonotype appeared many times. The chain recombines TRBV12-3 or TRBV12-4 with TRBJ2-3; 7 nucleotides match TRBD2. The J segment lost 5 bases and the V segment lost 3 bases, leaving 8 bases of the junction unmatched. The CDR3 has 15 residues. Here the CDR3 reads CASSFGGRERDTQYF. Here the CDR3 DNA reads TGTGCCAGCAGTTTCGGCGGGAGAGAGCGAGATACGCAGTATTTT.